This entry concerns a single T cell receptor beta chain. Antigen specificity is unknown. The CDR3 runs to 17 residues. The germline V and J ends were trimmed by 0 bases and 2 bases, with 14 bases remaining between them. Germline-derived CDR1 and CDR2 are SGDLS and YYNGEE. The targeted sequencing depth was 1 in 200,000 to 1 in 1 million T cells. TCRdb's table, derived via immunoSEQ multiplex PCR, lists solely in-frame clones and lacks some. The data show 130,000 or so clones, roughly 83% seen once. This entry belongs to a study of cytotoxic CD8 clonotypes in ibrutinib-treated CLL. Findings of the study overall: Clonality, elevated at ibrutinib response, dropped back toward baseline at progression. A difference in sampling times existed between sustained-remission and progressing patients.

V and J are TRBV9 and TRBJ2-2; D may match TRBD1 or TRBD2 (6 bases each). The TCR sequence derives from a human donor with chronic lymphocytic leukemia. The specimen was PBMCs, collected after 12 months of ibrutinib treatment. The CDR3 region is CASSVGGLGGNTGELFF. For the CDR3, the DNA is TGTGCCAGCAGCGTAGGAGGGTTGGGGGGCAACACCGGGGAGCTGTTTTTT.